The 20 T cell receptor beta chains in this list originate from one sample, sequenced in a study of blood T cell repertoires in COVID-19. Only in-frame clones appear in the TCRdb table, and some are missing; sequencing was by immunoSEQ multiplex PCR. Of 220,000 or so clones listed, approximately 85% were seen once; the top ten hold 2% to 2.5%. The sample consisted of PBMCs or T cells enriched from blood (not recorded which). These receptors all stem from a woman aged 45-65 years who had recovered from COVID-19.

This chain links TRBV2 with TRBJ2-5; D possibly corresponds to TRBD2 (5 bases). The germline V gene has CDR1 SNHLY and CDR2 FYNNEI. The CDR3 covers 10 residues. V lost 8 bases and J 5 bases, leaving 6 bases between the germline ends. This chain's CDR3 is CASWRETQYF. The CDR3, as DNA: TGTGCCAGCTGGAGGGAGACCCAGTACTTC. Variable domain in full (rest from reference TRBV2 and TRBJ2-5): EPEVTQTPSHQVTQMGQEVILRCVPISNHLYFYWYRQILGQKVEFLVSFYNNEISEKSEIFDDQFSVERPDGSNFTLKIRSTKLEDSAMYFCASWRETQYFGPGTRLLVL.

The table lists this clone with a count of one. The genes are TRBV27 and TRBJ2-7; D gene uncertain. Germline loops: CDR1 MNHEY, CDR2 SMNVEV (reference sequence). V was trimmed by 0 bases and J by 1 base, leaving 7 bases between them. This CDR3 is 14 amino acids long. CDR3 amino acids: CASSLSHSSYEQYF. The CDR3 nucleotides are TGTGCCAGCAGTTTATCCCACAGTTCCTACGAGCAGTACTTC.

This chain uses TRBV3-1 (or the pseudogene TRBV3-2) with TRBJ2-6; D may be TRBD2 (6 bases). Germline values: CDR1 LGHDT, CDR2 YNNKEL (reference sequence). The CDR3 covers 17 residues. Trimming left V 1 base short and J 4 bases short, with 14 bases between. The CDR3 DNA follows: TGTGCCAGCAGCCAAGGTACTGGGAGGCCCGGGGCCAACGTCCTGACTTTC. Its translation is CASSQGTGRPGANVLTF.

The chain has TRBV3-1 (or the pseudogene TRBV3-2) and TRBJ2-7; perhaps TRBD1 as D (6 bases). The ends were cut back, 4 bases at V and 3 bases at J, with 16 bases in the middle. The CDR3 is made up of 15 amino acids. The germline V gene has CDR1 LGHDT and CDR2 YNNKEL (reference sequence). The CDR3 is CASSPETGTLYEQYF. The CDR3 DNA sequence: TGTGCCAGCAGCCCGGAGACCGGGACACTCTACGAGCAGTACTTC.

DNA of the CDR3: TGTGCCAGCAGCCAGTACAGGGGCCCCACTGGAAACACCATATATTTT. As protein: CASSQYRGPTGNTIYF. The chain couples TRBV14 to TRBJ1-3; 7 positions agree with TRBD1. J lost 2 bases, V lost 3 bases, and 7 bases had no gene match. CDR1 is SGHDN and CDR2 is FVKESK in the germline V gene. CDR3 length: 16 residues.

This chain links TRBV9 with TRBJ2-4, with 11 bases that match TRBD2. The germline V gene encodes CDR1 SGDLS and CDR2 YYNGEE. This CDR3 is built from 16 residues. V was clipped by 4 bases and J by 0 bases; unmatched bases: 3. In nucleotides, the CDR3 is TGTGCCAGCAGCCGTACTAGCGGGGGAGCCAAAAACATTCAGTACTTC. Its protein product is CASSRTSGGAKNIQYF.

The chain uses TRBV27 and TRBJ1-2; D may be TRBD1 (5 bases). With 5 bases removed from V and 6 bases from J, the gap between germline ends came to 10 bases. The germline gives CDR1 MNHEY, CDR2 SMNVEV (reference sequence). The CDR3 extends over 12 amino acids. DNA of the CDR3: TGTGCCAGCAGTAATTGGGGCGATGGCTACACCTTC. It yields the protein CASSNWGDGYTF.

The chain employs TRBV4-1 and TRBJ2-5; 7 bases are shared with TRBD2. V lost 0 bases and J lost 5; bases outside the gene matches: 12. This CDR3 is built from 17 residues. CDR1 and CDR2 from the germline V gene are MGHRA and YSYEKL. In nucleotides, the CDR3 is TGCGCCAGCAGCCAAGATCCCCCCCGGGGGGAAAGGGAGACCCAGTACTTC. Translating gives CASSQDPPRGERETQYF.

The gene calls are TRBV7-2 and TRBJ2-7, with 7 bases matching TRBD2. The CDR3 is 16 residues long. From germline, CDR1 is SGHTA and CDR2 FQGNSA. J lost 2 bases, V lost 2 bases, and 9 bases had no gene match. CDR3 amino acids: CASSLYGVGGTYEQYF. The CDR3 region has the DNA TGTGCCAGCAGCTTATACGGAGTGGGGGGGACCTACGAGCAGTACTTC.

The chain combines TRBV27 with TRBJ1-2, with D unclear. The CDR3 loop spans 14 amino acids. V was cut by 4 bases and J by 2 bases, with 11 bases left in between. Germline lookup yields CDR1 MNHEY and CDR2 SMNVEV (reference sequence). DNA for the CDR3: TGTGCCAGCAGTTGGGCATTCGGCAACTATGGCTACACCTTC. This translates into CASSWAFGNYGYTF.

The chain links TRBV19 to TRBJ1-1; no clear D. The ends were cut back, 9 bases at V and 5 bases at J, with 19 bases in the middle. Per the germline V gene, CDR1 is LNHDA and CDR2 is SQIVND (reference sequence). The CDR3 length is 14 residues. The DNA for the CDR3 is TGTGCCAGCTATCCGAGGCGAGGGTGGACTGAAGCTTTCTTT. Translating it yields CASYPRRGWTEAFF.

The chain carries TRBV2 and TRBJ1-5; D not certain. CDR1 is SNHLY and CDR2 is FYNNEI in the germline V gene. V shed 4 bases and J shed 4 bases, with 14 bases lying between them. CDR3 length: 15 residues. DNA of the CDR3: TGTGCCAGCAGTGGTACTACGGGAATTAATCAGCCCCAGCATTTT. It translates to CASSGTTGINQPQHF. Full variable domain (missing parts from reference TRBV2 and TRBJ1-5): EPEVTQTPSHQVTQMGQEVILRCVPISNHLYFYWYRQILGQKVEFLVSFYNNEISEKSEIFDDQFSVERPDGSNFTLKIRSTKLEDSAMYFCASSGTTGINQPQHFGDGTRLSIL.

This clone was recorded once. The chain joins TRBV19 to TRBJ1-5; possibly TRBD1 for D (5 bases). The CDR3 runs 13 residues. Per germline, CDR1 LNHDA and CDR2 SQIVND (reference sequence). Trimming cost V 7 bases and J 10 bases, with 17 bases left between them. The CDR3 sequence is CASNPGLSRPQHF. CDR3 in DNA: TGTGCCAGTAATCCGGGACTCTCTAGACCCCAGCATTTT.

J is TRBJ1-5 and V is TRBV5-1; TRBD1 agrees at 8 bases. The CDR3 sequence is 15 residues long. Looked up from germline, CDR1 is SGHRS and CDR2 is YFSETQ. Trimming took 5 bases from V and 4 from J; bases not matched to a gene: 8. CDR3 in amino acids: CASRFGTGHNQPQHF. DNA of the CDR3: TGCGCCAGCAGATTTGGGACAGGTCATAATCAGCCCCAGCATTTT.

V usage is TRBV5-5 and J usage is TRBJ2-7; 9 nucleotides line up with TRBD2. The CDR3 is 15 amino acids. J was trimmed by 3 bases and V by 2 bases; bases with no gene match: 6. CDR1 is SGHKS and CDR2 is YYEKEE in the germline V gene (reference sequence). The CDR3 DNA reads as TGTGCCAGCAGCTTCCATGTAGCGGGGGTCTACGAGCAGTACTTC. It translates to CASSFHVAGVYEQYF.

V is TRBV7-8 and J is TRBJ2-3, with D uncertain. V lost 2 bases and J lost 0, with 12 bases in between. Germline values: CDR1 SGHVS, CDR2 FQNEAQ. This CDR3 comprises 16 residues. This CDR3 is CASSLTGVTSTDTQYF. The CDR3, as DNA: TGTGCCAGCAGCTTAACCGGAGTTACTAGCACAGATACGCAGTATTTT.

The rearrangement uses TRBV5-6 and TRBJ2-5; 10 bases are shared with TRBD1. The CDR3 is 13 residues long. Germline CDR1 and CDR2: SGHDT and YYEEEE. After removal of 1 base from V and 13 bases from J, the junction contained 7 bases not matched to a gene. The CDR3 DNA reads TGTGCCAGCAGCTTGCGACAGGGGGCTTTCTCGTACTTC. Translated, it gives CASSLRQGAFSYF.

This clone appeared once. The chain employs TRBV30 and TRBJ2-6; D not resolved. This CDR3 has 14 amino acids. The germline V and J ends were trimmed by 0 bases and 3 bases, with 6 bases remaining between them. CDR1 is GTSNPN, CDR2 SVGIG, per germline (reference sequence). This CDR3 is CAWSVAVGANVLTF. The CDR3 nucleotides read TGTGCCTGGAGTGTCGCGGTTGGGGCCAACGTCCTGACTTTC.

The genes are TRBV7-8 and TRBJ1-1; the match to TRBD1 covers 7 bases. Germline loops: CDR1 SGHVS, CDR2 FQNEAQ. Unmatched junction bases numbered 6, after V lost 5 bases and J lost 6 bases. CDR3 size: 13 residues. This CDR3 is CASSVRQGPEAFF. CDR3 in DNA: TGTGCCAGCAGCGTACGACAGGGTCCTGAAGCTTTCTTT.

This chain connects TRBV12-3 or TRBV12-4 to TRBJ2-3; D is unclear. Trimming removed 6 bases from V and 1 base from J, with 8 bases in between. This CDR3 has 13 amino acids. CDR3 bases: TGTGCCAGCAGACCCGCGGGCACAGATACGCAGTATTTT. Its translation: CASRPAGTDTQYF.